This T cell receptor (beta chain) was obtained from a study of blood T cell repertoires in COVID-19 (dated by TCRdb to the early 2020s). The study in broad terms: Samples covering the acute and convalescent phases of COVID-19 were provided by collaborators in the United States, Italy and Spain. The prospective study material was composed of cDNA or gDNA derived from T cells, B-cell-depleted T cells, or PBMCs. The dataset comprised deeply sampled blood TCRbeta repertoires from subjects exposed to, actively infected with, or recovered from COVID-19. The repertoires were released in a freely available public database meant as a resource for research on the immune response to SARS-CoV-2. The samples were drawn from the first 160 participants of the ongoing ImmuneRACE study and from 950 to 1,500 subjects provided by 6 global collaborators. Sample metadata almost always included a de-identified subject ID, COVID-19 status, age in years and sex. HLA class I and class II types, where available, came from metadata supplied by the sample provider rather than from assay-based typing.

Whole blood was collected in K2EDTA tubes by collaborating institutions according to the institutions' own protocols. For TCRbeta analysis, collaborator samples were shipped as frozen whole blood, as isolated PBMCs, or as DNA extracted from either sample type. Points on this clone: It has no known antigen specificity. The input lacks base qualities; no much larger clone sits a single base away.

TCRbeta CDR3 regions were amplified from genomic DNA using the immunoSEQ Assay, a bias-controlled multiplex PCR. Under the source paper's analysis protocol: Nucleated cell counts per sample were estimated from amplification of reference gene primers within the assay. Sequence reads were collapsed and filtered to measure the absolute abundance of every unique TCRbeta CDR3 rearrangement. Productive Simpson clonality was computed per sample as the square root of Simpson's diversity index over productive rearrangements. The table was pulled from immuneACCESS by TCRdb, which kept in-frame rearrangements only. Such tables lose some clones; where checked, under half of the loss comes from unresolved V genes, and the rest has no known cause. V, J and clone size were drawn from that table, and D and trimming were deduced from the DNA. A total of some 57,000 clones appear in this sample, 80% to 95% of them only once. The ten biggest clones cover roughly 6.2% of the sample.

Here is what the overall study found, with its caveats: Clinical and demographic metadata were provided uncurated, with the amount varying by source and participant.

The sample was peripheral blood. This clonotype originated in a human donor in a cohort sampled during active COVID-19.

The CDR3 protein: CASSPSGNEQFF. The base sequence is TGTGCCAGCAGTCCTAGTGGGAATGAGCAGTTCTTC. The chain uses TRBV7-9 and TRBJ2-1, with no reliable assignment of the D segment. From a lookup of the germline V gene (reference sequence), CDR1 and CDR2 are SEHNR and FQNEAQ. A distance of 10 bases separates the germline ends of V and J, which lose 6 bases and 7 bases respectively. The CDR3 holds 12 amino acids from the cysteine to the phenylalanine. CDR3 DNA is the only sequence kept; it has 36 bases, read in frame from the first base.